The T cell receptor beta chain described here comes from a study of blood T cell repertoires in COVID-19. Trimming cost V 4 bases and J 2 bases, with 15 bases left between them. Germline loops: CDR1 SGHKS, CDR2 YYEKEE (reference sequence). This CDR3 has 15 residues. As processed by the authors: Amplified reference gene primers provided the basis for estimating nucleated cell counts. Profiled with immunoSEQ multiplex PCR; TCRdb holds only in-frame clones, not every one. V and J calls and clone size are those listed in that table; D and trimming were worked out from the DNA. Of about 220,000 clones listed, about four fifths are singletons.

The sequencing input was peripheral blood. The clonotype comes from a woman of 80 years or more with acute or convalescent COVID-19. The chain is built from TRBV5-5 and TRBJ1-2; D gene ambiguous. The CDR3 DNA sequence: TGTGCCAGCAGCCCCGGGAGGGTAGAGAACTATGGCTACACCTTC. Translating it yields CASSPGRVENYGYTF.